Each of the 3 T cell receptor beta chains below was sequenced from the same sample in a study of blood T cell repertoires in COVID-19. Sequencing was performed with immunoSEQ multiplex PCR; in TCRdb, only in-frame clones are kept and a portion is missing. Seen here are some 250,000 clones, roughly 90% observed once, and the top ten hold 8% to 10%. Specimen: PBMCs or T cells enriched from blood (not recorded which). The receptors originated from a man aged 35 to 55 who had recovered from COVID-19.

This clone was detected only once. V is TRBV5-1 and J is TRBJ1-2; D possibly corresponds to TRBD1 (5 bases). Germline CDR1 SGHRS, CDR2 YFSETQ. The CDR3 sequence is 14 residues long. V lost 1 base to trimming and J lost 4 bases, with 11 bases between them. The CDR3 nucleotides are TGCGCCAGCAGCTTGATGGACACTCCCTATGGCTACACCTTC. Encoded protein: CASSLMDTPYGYTF. Supplemented by reference TRBV5-1 and TRBJ1-2, the full variable domain reads KAGVTQTPRYLIKTRGQQVTLSCSPISGHRSVSWYQQTPGQGLQFLFEYFSETQRNKGNFPGRFSGRQFSNSRSEMNVSTLELGDSALYLCASSLMDTPYGYTFGSGTRLTVV.

V usage is TRBV27 and J usage is TRBJ1-2; D gene uncertain. CDR1 and CDR2 from the germline V gene are MNHEY and SMNVEV (reference sequence). V was shortened by 7 bases and J by 7 bases, with 22 bases between the two germline ends. The CDR3 runs to 15 residues. CDR3 residues: CASTSRAEGWGGYTF. CDR3 nucleotides: TGTGCCAGCACCTCCCGGGCTGAGGGCTGGGGTGGCTACACCTTC.

The count of this clone is one. The rearrangement links TRBV5-1 to TRBJ1-1; 7 bases line up with TRBD1. This CDR3 comprises 15 residues. Germline-derived CDR1 and CDR2 are SGHRS and YFSETQ. The V segment lost 4 bases and the J segment 0 bases; nucleotides outside the gene matches: 6. The CDR3 nucleotides read TGCGCCAGCAGCCACGGAGGGGGCTTGAACACTGAAGCTTTCTTT. It is translated as CASSHGGGLNTEAFF.